This paragraph covers one T cell receptor beta chain sequence. Its target is not known. This entry comes from a study of cytomegalovirus exposure and HLA in healthy donors. Notes on the study in general: As a later analysis showed, several of the most significant clusters appeared to be linked to common viral pathogens.

PCR primers comprised 60 Vbeta and 13 Jbeta primers. Repertoires were generated with immunoSEQ multiplex PCR, while TCRdb's copy carries only in-frame clones and drops some. The sample lists 100,000 to 150,000 clones; about 80% were seen once. The CDR3 is 18 amino acids. V was clipped by 1 base and J by 5 bases; unmatched bases: 12. The germline V gene has CDR1 SGHAT and CDR2 FQNNGV. This receptor was identified in a young man in good health and CMV-seropositive. The sample taken for sequencing was PBMCs. The chain couples TRBV11-2 to TRBJ2-1; 9 bases map to TRBD1. Here the CDR3 reads CASSLGEVGGQGHNEQFF. CDR3 in DNA: TGTGCCAGCAGCTTAGGAGAGGTAGGGGGACAGGGACACAATGAGCAGTTCTTC.